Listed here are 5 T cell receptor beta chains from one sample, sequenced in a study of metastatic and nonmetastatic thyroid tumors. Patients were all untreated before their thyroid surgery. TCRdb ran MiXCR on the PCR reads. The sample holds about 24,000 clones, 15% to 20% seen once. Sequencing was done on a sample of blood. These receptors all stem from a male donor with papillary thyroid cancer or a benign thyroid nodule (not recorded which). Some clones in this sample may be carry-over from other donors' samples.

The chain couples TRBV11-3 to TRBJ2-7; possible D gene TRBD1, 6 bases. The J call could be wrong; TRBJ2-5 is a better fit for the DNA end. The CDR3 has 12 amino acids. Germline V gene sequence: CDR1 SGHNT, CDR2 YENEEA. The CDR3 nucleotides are TGTGCCAGCAGCAGGACAGAAGAGACCCAGTACTTC. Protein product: CASSRTEETQYF.

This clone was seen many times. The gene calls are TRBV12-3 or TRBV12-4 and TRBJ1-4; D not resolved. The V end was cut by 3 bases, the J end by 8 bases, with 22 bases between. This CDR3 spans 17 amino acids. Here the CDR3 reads CASSFGFGWEQGEKLFF. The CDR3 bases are TGTGCCAGCAGTTTCGGTTTCGGTTGGGAACAAGGCGAAAAACTGTTTTTT.

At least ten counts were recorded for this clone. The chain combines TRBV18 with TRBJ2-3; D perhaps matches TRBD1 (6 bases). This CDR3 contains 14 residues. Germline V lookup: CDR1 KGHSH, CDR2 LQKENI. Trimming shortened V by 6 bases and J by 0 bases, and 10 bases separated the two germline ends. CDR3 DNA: TGTGCCAGCTCCACAGGGCCTAGCACAGATACGCAGTATTTT. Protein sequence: CASSTGPSTDTQYF. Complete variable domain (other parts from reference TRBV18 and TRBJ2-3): NAGVMQNPRHLVRRRGQEARLRCSPMKGHSHVYWYRQLPEEGLKFMVYLQKENIIDESGMPKERFSAEFPKEGPSILRIQQVVRGDSAAYFCASSTGPSTDTQYFGPGTRLTVL.

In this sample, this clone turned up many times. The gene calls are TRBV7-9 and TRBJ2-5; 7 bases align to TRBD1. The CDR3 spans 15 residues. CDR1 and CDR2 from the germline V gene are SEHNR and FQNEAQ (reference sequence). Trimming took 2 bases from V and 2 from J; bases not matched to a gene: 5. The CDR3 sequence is CASSLWTGMQETQYF. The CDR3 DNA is TGTGCCAGCAGCTTATGGACAGGAATGCAAGAGACCCAGTACTTC.

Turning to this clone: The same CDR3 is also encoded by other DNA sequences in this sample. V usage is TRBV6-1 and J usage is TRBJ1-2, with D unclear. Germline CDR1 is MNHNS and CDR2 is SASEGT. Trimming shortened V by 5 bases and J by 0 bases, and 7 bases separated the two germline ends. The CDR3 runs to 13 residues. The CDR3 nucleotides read TGTGCCAGCAGTCCCGGCCCTAACTATGGCTACACCTTC. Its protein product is CASSPGPNYGYTF.